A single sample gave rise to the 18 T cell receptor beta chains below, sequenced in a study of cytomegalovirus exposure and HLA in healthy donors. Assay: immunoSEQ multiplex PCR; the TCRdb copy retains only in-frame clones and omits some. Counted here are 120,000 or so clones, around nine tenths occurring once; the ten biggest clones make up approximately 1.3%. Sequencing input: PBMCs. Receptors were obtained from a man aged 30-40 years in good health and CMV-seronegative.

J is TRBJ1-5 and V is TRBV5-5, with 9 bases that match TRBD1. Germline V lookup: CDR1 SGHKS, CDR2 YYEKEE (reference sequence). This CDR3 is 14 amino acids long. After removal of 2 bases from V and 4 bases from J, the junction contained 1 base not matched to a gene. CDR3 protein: CASSFGQGNQPQHF. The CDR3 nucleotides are TGTGCCAGCAGCTTTGGACAGGGGAATCAGCCCCAGCATTTT.

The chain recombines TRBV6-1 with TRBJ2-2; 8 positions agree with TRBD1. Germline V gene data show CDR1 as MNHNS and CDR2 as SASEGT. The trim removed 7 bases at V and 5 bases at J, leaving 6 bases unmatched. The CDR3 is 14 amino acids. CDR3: CASTIQGETGELFF. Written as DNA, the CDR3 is TGTGCCAGCACCATACAGGGGGAAACCGGGGAGCTGTTTTTT.

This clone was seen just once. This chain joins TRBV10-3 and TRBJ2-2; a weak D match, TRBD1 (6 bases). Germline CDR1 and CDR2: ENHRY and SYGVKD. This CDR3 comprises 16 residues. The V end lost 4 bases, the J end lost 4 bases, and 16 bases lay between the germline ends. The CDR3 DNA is TGTGCCATCAGTGGGGGTACCGGGACACTCACCGGGGAGCTGTTTTTT. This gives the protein CAISGGTGTLTGELFF.

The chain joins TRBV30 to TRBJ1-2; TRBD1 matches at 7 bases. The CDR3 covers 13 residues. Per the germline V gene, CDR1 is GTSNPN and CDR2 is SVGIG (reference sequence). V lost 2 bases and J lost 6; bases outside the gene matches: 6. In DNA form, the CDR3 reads TGTGCCTGGAGTCCCGACAGGGCGAATGGCTACACCTTC. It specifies CAWSPDRANGYTF.

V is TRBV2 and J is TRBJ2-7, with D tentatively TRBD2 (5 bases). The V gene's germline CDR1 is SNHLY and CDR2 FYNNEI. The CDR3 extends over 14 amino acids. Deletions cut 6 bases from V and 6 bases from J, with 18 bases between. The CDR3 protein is CASRSPLGVAEQYF. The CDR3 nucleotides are TGTGCCAGCAGGAGCCCCTTGGGAGTCGCCGAGCAGTACTTC.

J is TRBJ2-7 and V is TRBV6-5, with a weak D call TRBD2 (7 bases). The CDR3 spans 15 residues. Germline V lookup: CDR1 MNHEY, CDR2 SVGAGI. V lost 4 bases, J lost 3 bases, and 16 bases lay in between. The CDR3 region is CASSLGGTSNYEQYF. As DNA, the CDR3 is TGTGCCAGCAGTTTGGGGGGGACATCCAACTACGAGCAGTACTTC.

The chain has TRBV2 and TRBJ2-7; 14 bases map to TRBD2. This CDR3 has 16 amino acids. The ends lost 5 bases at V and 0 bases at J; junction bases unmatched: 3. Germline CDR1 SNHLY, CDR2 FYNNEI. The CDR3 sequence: CASSKTSGRVSYEQYF. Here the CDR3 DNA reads TGTGCCAGCAGTAAGACTAGCGGGAGGGTCTCCTACGAGCAGTACTTC. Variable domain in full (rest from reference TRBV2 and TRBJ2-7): EPEVTQTPSHQVTQMGQEVILRCVPISNHLYFYWYRQILGQKVEFLVSFYNNEISEKSEIFDDQFSVERPDGSNFTLKIRSTKLEDSAMYFCASSKTSGRVSYEQYFGPGTRLTVT.

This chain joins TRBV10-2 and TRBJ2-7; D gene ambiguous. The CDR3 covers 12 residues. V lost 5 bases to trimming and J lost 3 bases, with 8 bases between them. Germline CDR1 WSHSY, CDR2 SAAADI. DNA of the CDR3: TGCGCCAGCAGTACTACGAACTACGAGCAGTACTTC. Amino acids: CASSTTNYEQYF.

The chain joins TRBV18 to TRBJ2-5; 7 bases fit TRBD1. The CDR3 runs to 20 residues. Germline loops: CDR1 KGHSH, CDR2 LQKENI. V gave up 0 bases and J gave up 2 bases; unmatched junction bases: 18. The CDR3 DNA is TGTGCCAGCTCACCACCGGAGGTTGCGACAGGGTGGTATGAGCAAGAGACCCAGTACTTC. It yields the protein CASSPPEVATGWYEQETQYF.

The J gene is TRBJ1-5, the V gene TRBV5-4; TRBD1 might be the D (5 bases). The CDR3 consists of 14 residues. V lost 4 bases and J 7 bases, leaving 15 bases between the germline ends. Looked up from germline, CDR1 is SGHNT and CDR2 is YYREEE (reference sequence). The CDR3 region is CASSPGGGDQPQHF. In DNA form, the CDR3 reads TGTGCCAGCAGCCCCGGGGGAGGGGACCAGCCCCAGCATTTT. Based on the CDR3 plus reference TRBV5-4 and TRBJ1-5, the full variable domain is ETGVTQSPTHLIKTRGQQVTLRCSSQSGHNTVSWYQQALGQGPQFIFQYYREEENGRGNFPPRFSGLQFPNYSSELNVNALELDDSALYLCASSPGGGDQPQHFGDGTRLSIL.

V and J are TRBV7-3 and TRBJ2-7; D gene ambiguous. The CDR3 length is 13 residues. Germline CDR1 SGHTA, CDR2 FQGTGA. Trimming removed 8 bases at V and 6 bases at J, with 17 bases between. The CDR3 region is CASSPNLVGEQYF. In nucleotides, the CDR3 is TGTGCCAGCTCTCCGAACCTGGTCGGCGAGCAGTACTTC.

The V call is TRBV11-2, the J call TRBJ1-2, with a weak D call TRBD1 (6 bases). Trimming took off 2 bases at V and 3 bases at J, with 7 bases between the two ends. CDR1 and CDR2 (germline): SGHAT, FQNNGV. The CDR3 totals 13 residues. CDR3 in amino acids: CASSLPGDYGYTF. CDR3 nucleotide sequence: TGTGCCAGCAGCTTACCAGGGGACTATGGCTACACCTTC.

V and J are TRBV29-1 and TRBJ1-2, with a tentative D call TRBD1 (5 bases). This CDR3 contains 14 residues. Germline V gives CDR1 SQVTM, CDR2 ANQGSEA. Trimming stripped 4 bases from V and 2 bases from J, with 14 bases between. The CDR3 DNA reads TGCAGCGTTGGATCCGGGGGGACCAACTATGGCTACACCTTC. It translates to CSVGSGGTNYGYTF.

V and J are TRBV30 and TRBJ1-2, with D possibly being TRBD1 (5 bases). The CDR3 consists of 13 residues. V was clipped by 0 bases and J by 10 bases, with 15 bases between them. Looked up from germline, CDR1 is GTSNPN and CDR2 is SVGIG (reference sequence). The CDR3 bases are TGTGCCTGGAGTGTCGACAGAGACGGCTACTACACCTTC. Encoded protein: CAWSVDRDGYYTF.

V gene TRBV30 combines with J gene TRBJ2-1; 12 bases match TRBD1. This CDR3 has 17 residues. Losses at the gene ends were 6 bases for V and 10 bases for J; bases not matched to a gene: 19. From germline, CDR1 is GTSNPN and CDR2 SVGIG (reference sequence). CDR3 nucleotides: TGTGCCTGCCCGGGACAGGGGGCGCTGGGAGGGCCAGGGGAGCAGTTCTTC. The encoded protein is CACPGQGALGGPGEQFF. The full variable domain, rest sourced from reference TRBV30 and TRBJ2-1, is SQTIHQWPATLVQPVGSPLSLECTVEGTSNPNLYWYRQAAGRGLQLLFYSVGIGQISSEVPQNLSASRPQDRQFILSSKKLLLSDSGFYLCACPGQGALGGPGEQFFGPGTRLTVL.

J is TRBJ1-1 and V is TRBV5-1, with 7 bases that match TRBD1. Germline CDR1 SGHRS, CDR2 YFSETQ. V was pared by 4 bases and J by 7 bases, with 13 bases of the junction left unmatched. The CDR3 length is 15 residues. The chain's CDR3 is CASSTYRDRGNEAFF. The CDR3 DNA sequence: TGCGCCAGCAGCACCTATCGGGACAGAGGAAATGAAGCTTTCTTT. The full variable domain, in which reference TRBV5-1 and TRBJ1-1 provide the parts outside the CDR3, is KAGVTQTPRYLIKTRGQQVTLSCSPISGHRSVSWYQQTPGQGLQFLFEYFSETQRNKGNFPGRFSGRQFSNSRSEMNVSTLELGDSALYLCASSTYRDRGNEAFFGQGTRLTVV.

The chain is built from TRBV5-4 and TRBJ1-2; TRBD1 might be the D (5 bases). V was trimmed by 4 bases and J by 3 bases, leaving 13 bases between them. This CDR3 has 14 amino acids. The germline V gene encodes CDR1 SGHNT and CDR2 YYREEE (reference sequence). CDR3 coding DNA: TGTGCCAGCAGCCCGGGGGTGCTAGACTATGGCTACACCTTC. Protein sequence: CASSPGVLDYGYTF.

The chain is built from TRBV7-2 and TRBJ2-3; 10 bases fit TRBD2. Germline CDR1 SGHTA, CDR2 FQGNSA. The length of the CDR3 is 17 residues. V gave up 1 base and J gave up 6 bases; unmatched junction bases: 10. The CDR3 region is CASSLGNSGRVGDTQYF. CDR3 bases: TGTGCCAGCAGCTTAGGGAACAGCGGGAGGGTAGGGGATACGCAGTATTTT.